This T cell receptor beta chain came from a study of blood T cell repertoires in COVID-19. Using immunoSEQ multiplex PCR, the repertoire was profiled, and TCRdb retains in-frame clones only, with some absent. The table records tens of thousands of clones, around 91% of them present only once. After removal of 2 bases from V and 4 bases from J, the junction contained 7 bases not matched to a gene. The CDR3 has 16 amino acids. CDR1 is SGHNT, CDR2 YYREEE, per germline (reference sequence). The TCR comes from a woman aged 55-70 years with COVID-19, enrolled during active disease. The chain uses TRBV5-4 and TRBJ2-2; 8 bases match TRBD1. Source material: peripheral blood. CDR3 in amino acids: CASSLIPGGATGELFF. Here the CDR3 DNA reads TGTGCCAGCAGCTTAATCCCAGGGGGCGCCACCGGGGAGCTGTTTTTT.